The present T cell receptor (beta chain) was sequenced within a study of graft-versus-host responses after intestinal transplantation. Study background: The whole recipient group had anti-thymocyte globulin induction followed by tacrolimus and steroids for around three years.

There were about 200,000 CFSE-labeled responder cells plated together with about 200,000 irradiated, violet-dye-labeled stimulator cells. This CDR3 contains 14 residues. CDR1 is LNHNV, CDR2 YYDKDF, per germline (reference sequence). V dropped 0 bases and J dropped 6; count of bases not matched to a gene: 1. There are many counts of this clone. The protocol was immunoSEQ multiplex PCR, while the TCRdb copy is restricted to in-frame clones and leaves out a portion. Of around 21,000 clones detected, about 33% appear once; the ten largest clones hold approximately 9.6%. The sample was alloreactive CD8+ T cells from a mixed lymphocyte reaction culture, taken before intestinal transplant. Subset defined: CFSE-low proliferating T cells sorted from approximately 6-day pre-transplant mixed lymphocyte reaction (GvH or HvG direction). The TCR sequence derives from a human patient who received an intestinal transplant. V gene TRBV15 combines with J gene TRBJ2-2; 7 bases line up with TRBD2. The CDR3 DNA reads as TGTGCCACCAGCAGAGATCGGGGGGCCGGGGAGCTGTTTTTT. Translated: CATSRDRGAGELFF.